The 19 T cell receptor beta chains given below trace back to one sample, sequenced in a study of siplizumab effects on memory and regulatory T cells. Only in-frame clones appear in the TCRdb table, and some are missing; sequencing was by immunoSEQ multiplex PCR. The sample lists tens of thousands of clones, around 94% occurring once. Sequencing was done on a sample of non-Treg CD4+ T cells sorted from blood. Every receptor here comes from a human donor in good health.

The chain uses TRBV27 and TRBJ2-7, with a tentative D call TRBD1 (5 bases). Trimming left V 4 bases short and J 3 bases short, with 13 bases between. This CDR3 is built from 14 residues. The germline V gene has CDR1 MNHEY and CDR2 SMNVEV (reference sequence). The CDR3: CASSSTRDSYEQYF. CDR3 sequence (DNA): TGTGCCAGCAGTTCTACACGAGACAGCTACGAGCAGTACTTC.

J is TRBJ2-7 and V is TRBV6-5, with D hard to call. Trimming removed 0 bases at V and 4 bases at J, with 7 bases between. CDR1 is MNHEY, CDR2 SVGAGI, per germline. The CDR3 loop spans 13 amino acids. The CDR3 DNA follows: TGTGCCAGCAGTTACTCGACCGGGTACGAGCAGTACTTC. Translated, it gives CASSYSTGYEQYF.

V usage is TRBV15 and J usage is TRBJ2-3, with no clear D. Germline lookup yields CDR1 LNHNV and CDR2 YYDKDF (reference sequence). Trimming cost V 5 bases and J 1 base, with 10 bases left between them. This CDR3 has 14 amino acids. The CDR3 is CATSDRRRTDTQYF. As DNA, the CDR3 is TGTGCCACCAGCGACCGCAGACGCACAGATACGCAGTATTTT.

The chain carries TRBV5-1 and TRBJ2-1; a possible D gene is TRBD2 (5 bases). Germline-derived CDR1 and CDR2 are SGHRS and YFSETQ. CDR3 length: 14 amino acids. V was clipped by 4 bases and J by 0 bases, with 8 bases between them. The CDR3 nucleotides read TGCGCCAGCAGCCCCGGGAACTCCTACAATGAGCAGTTCTTC. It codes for CASSPGNSYNEQFF.

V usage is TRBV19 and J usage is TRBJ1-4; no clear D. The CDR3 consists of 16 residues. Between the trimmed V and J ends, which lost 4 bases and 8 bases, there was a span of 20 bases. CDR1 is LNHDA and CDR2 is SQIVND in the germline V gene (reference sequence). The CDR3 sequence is CASSTLDRLGREKLFF. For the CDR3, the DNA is TGTGCCAGTAGTACCCTAGACCGTTTGGGAAGGGAAAAACTGTTTTTT.

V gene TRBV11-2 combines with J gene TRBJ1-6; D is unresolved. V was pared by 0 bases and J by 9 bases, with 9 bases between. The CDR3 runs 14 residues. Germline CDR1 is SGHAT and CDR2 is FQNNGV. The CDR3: CASSLDYAGSPLHF. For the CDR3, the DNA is TGTGCCAGCAGCTTAGATTACGCTGGTTCACCCCTCCACTTT.

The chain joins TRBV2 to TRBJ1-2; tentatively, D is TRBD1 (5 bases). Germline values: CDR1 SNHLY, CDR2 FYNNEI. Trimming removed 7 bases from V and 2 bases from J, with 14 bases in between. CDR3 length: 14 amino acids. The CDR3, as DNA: TGTGCCAGCACTCTCCGGGGGTGGAACTATGGCTACACCTTC. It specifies CASTLRGWNYGYTF. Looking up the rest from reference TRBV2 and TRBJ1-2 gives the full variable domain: EPEVTQTPSHQVTQMGQEVILRCVPISNHLYFYWYRQILGQKVEFLVSFYNNEISEKSEIFDDQFSVERPDGSNFTLKIRSTKLEDSAMYFCASTLRGWNYGYTFGSGTRLTVV.

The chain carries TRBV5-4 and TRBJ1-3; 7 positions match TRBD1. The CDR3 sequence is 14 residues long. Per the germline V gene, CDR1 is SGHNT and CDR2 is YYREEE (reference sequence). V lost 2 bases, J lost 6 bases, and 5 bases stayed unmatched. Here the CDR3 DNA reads TGTGCCAGCAGCTTAGACAGGGTTGAAAACACCATATATTTT. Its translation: CASSLDRVENTIYF.

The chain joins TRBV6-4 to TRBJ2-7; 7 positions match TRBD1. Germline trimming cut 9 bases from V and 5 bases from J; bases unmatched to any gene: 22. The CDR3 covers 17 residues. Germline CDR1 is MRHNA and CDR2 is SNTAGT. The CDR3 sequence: CASNDISRGQRPNEQYF. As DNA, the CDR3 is TGTGCCAGTAATGACATATCCAGGGGACAGAGACCCAACGAGCAGTACTTC.

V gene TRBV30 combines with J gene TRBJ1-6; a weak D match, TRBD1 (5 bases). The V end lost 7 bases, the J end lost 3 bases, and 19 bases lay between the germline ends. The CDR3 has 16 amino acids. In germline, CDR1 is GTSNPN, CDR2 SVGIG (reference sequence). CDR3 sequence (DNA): TGTGCCTCCCAAGTCGGGGGGTTTGACTATAATTCACCCCTCCACTTT. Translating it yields CASQVGGFDYNSPLHF. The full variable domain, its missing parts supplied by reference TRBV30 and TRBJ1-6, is SQTIHQWPATLVQPVGSPLSLECTVEGTSNPNLYWYRQAAGRGLQLLFYSVGIGQISSEVPQNLSASRPQDRQFILSSKKLLLSDSGFYLCASQVGGFDYNSPLHFGNGTRLTVT.

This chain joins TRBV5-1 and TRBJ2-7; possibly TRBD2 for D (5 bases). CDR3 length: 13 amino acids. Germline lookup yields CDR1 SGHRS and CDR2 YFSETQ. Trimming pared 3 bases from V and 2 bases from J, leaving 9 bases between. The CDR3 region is CASSYRGTYEQYF. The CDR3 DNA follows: TGCGCCAGCAGCTACCGGGGAACCTACGAGCAGTACTTC.

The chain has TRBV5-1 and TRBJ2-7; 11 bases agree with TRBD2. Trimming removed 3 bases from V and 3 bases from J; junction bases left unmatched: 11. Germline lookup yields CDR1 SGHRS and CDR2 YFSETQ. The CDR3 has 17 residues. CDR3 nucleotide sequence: TGCGCCAGCAGCTCGGATTTAGCGGGGGGGCACGGCTACGAGCAGTACTTC. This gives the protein CASSSDLAGGHGYEQYF.

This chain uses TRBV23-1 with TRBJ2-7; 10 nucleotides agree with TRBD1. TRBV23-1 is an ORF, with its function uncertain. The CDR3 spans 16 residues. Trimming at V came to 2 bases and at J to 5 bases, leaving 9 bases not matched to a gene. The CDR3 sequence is CASSQPTGQGTDEQYF. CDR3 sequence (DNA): TGCGCCAGCAGTCAACCGACGGGACAGGGGACCGACGAGCAGTACTTC.

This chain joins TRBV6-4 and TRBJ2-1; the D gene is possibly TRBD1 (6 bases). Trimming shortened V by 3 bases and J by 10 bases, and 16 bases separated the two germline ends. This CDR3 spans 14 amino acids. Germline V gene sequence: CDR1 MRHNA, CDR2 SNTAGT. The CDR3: CASSDNPNRDEQFF. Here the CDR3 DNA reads TGTGCCAGCAGTGATAATCCAAACAGGGACGAGCAGTTCTTC.

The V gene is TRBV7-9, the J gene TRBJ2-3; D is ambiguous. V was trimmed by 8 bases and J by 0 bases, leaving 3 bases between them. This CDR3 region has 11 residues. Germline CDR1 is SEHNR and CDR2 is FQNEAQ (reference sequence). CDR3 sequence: CASGSTDTQYF. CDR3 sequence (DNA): TGTGCCAGCGGGAGCACAGATACGCAGTATTTT.

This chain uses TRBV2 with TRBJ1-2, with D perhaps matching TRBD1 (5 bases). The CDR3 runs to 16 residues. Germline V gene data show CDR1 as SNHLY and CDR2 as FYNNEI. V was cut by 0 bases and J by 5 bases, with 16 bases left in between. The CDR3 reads CASSEALQGQIYGYTF. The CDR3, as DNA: TGTGCCAGCAGTGAAGCGCTTCAGGGTCAGATTTATGGCTACACCTTC.

The CDR3 region has the DNA TGTGCCTGGAATAGGGCTTCGTTGGCGGGAGTCCTCAATGAGCAGTTCTTC. As protein: CAWNRASLAGVLNEQFF. The genes are TRBV30 and TRBJ2-1; 7 bases line up with TRBD2. CDR1 GTSNPN and CDR2 SVGIG come from the germline V gene (reference sequence). Unmatched junction bases numbered 18, after V lost 4 bases and J lost 6 bases. CDR3 length: 17 amino acids.

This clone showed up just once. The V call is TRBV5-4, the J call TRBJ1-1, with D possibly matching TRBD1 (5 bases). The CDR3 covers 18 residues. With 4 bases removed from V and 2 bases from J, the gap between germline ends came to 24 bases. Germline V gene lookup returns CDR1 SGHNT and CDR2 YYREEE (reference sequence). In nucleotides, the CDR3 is TGTGCCAGCAGCACGGGGGGTGGATATCCGGGAATAAACACTGAAGCTTTCTTT. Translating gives CASSTGGGYPGINTEAFF.

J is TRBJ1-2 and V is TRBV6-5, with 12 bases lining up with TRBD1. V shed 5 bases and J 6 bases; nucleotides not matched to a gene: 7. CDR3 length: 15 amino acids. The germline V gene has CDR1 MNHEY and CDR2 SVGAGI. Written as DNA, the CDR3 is TGTGCCAGCAGTAACACCGGGACAGGGGGCCATGGCTACACCTTC. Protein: CASSNTGTGGHGYTF.